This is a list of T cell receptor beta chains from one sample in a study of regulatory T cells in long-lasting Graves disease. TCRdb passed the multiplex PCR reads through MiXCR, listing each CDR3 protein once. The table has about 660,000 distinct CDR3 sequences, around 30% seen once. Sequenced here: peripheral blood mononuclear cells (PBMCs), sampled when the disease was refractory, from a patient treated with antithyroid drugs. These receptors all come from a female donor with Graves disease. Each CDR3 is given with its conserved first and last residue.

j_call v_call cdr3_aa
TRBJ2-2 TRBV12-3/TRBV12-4 CASSWGTGGLAGASGELFF
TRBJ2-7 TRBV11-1 CASSLDNYEQYF
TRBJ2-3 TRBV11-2 CASSSFADTQYF
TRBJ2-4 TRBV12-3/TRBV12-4 CASSPLAGAAKNIQYF
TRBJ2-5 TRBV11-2 CASSFGQGFQETQYF
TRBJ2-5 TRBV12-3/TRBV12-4 CASSLGVGSGETQYF
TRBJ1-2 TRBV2 CASSLRTGGAGYGYTF
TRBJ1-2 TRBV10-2 CASSEFRDRYGYTF
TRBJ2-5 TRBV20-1 CSAITGGETQYF
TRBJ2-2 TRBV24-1 CATSEGTTGELFF
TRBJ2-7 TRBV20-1 CSAKSSGRDYEQYF
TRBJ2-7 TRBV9 CASRHRLAGGDEQYF
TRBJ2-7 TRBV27 CASRAFGTGVEQYF
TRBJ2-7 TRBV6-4 CASSYGRLYEQYF
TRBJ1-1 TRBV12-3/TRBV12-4 CASSPLRSNTEAFF
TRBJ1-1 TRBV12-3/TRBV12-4 CASSDHSGTDTEAFF